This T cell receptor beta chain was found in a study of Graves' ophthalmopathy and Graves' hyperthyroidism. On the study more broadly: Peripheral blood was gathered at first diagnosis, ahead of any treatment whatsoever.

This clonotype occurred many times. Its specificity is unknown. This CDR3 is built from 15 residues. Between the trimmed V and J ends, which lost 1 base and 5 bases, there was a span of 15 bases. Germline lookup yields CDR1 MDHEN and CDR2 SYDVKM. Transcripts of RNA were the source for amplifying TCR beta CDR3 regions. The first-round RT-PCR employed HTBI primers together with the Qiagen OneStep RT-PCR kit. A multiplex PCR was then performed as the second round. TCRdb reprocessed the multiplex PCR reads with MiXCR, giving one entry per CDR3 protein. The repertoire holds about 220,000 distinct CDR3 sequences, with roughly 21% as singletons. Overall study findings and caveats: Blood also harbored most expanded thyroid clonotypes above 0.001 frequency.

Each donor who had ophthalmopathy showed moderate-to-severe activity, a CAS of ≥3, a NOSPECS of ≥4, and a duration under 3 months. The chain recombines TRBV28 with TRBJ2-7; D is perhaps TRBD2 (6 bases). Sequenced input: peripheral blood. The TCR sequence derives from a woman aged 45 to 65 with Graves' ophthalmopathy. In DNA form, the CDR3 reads TGTGCCAGCAGTTTATACGGGGGAGCTGGGAACGAGCAGTACTTC. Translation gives CASSLYGGAGNEQYF.